This is a list of T cell receptor beta chains from one sample in a study of beta chain features in type 1 diabetes. Clones were read by immunoSEQ multiplex PCR, and TCRdb kept only the in-frame ones, dropping some. Counted here are under 850,000 clones, roughly an eighth occurring once; the ten biggest clones make up approximately 0.022%. Sample: naive CD4+ T cells from blood. The receptors derive from a man aged 18 to 29 with type 1 diabetes. Both conserved end residues are part of each CDR3. A D gene is named only where the DNA matches it firmly. A row's size may be missing; if present it is once, few, many or a size class.

V	J	size	D	DNA	CDR3
TRBV27	TRBJ2-4	.	TRBD1	TGTGCCAGCCCCTTCTCGGACAGGGGGCAAAACATTCAGTACTTC	CASPFSDRGQNIQYF
TRBV6-5	TRBJ2-7	few	.	TGTGCCAGCAGCCGATTACCCTCCTACGAGCAGTACTTC	CASSRLPSYEQYF
TRBV27	TRBJ1-2	few	.	TGTGCCAGCGGAAAAACAGTGAAGTGGGGCTACACCTTC	CASGKTVKWGYTF
TRBV5-4	TRBJ2-3	.	.	TGTGCCAGCAGCTTGGATTCGGATACGCAGTATTTT	CASSLDSDTQYF
TRBV29-1	TRBJ1-2	.	.	TGCAGCGTTGTCTACGGGACCCTTAACTATGGCTACACCTTC	CSVVYGTLNYGYTF
TRBV13	TRBJ1-1	.	.	TGTGCCAGCAGCTTACAGGGGTGGACTGAAGCTTTCTTT	CASSLQGWTEAFF
TRBV28	TRBJ1-4	few	.	TGTGCCAGCCAGACCCCCCGGGCTGAAAAACTGTTTTTT	CASQTPRAEKLFF
TRBV6-5	TRBJ2-4	.	.	TGTGCCAGCAGTTACTCGGAAGGCGGGGGCGAAATTCAGTACTTC	CASSYSEGGGEIQYF
TRBV7-9	TRBJ2-5	.	.	TGTGCCAGCAGCCCCGCCGATACGGGTGAGCAGTACTTC	CASSPADTGEQYF
TRBV30	TRBJ1-3	few	.	TGTGCCTGGAATCAAAGGGTCTCTGGAAACACCATATATTTT	CAWNQRVSGNTIYF
TRBV11-1	TRBJ2-1	.	.	TGTGCCAGCAGCTCGCCGGACAATGAGCAGTTCTTC	CASSSPDNEQFF
TRBV28	TRBJ2-3	few	TRBD1	TGTGCCAGCAGTCCCGGACAGGGGCGCGGTAGTGTGCAGTATTTT	CASSPGQGRGSVQYF
TRBV30	TRBJ1-6	few	.	TGTGCCTGGAGTGCTGCCGATCTAGAGGGGTCACCCCTCCACTTT	CAWSAADLEGSPLHF
TRBV19	TRBJ1-2	.	.	TGTGCCAGTAGTCAGGAGACTAACTATGGCTACACCTTC	CASSQETNYGYTF
TRBV6-5	TRBJ1-4	few	TRBD1	TGTGCCAGCCAGGGGGGGACAGGGCGTGAAAAACTGTTTTTT	CASQGGTGREKLFF
TRBV15	TRBJ1-2	few	TRBD1	TGTGCCACCAGCAGAGACAGGGGGCTGAACTATGGCTACACCTTC	CATSRDRGLNYGYTF
TRBV10-3	TRBJ1-5	few	.	TGTGCCATCAGTGATGGTTGGCAAAATCAGCCCCAGCATTTT	CAISDGWQNQPQHF
TRBV6-5	TRBJ2-5	few	.	TGTGCCAGCAGTTACAGCCCTGACAGGCAAGAGACCCAGTACTTC	CASSYSPDRQETQYF
TRBV30	TRBJ1-6	.	.	TGTGCCTATGATCCAGGCTCCTATAATTCACCCCTCCACTTT	CAYDPGSYNSPLHF
TRBV25-1	TRBJ2-2	few	.	TGTGCCAGCAGTGAAGATGTGGGGGCTGCCGGGGAGCTGTTTTTT	CASSEDVGAAGELFF
TRBV4-2	TRBJ2-7	.	.	TGTGCCAGCAGCCAACGGACGGAATTCCCCTACGAGCAGTACTTC	CASSQRTEFPYEQYF
TRBV5-1	TRBJ2-1	.	TRBD2	TGCGCCAGCAGTCCTAGGACTAGCGGGGACTACAATGAGCAGTTCTTC	CASSPRTSGDYNEQFF
TRBV30	TRBJ1-2	few	.	TGTGCCTGGACCTCGGGCTTGACGAGCTACACCTTC	CAWTSGLTSYTF
TRBV5-1	TRBJ2-3	few	.	TGCGCCAGCAGCTCCGGCCAGGTTGGCACAGATACGCAGTATTTT	CASSSGQVGTDTQYF
TRBV10-3	TRBJ2-3	.	TRBD2	TGTGCCATCAGTTGGACTAGCGGGGGACTTCGCACAGATACGCAGTATTTT	CAISWTSGGLRTDTQYF
TRBV9	TRBJ1-5	.	.	TGTGCCAGCAGCTCGAGTCAGCCCCAGCATTTT	CASSSSQPQHF
TRBV7-9	TRBJ1-1	.	.	TGTGCCAGCAGCCCCTATCAACACAGGGCCACTGAAGCTTTCTTT	CASSPYQHRATEAFF
TRBV19	TRBJ2-1	.	.	TGTGCCAGTAGTATCGGTCAGGGGCCGTGGAATGAGCAGTTCTTC	CASSIGQGPWNEQFF
TRBV5-1	TRBJ1-3	.	.	TGCGCCAGCAGCTTCGAGGCAACGCGGAGCTCTGGAAACACCATATATTTT	CASSFEATRSSGNTIYF
TRBV7-2	TRBJ1-5	few	.	TGTGCCAGCAGCTTAGGGACAAACAATCAGCCCCAGCATTTT	CASSLGTNNQPQHF